Listed below are T cell receptor beta chains from one sample, sequenced in a study of beta chain features in type 1 diabetes. Sequencing used immunoSEQ multiplex PCR; TCRdb keeps in-frame clones, though not all of them. The sample contains fewer than 350,000 clones, about 15% of which appear only once. Sequencing input: naive CD4+ T cells from blood. The receptors come from a man between 18 and 35 years old with type 1 diabetes. CDR3s include the opening cysteine and the closing phenylalanine or tryptophan. Fields, in order: J gene, D gene, clone size, V gene, CDR3 DNA, CDR3 protein. D genes are given only for firm matches. Size tells how often a clone was seen (once, few, many) or the class of an expanded clone, and some rows leave it out.

TRBJ2-7,.,few,TRBV5-4,TGTGCCAGCAGCTTAGGAGGTTACGAGCAGTACTTC,CASSLGGYEQYF
TRBJ2-7,.,.,TRBV5-4,TGTGCCAGCAATCTTTGGGGGGATCCGAAGCAGTACTTC,CASNLWGDPKQYF
TRBJ1-1,TRBD1,.,TRBV13,TGTGCCAGCAGCGCAATCCGGGACAGGACTGAAGCTTTCTTT,CASSAIRDRTEAFF
TRBJ2-7,.,few,TRBV7-9,TGTGCCAGCAGCTTAGTGAGGGGGGGTCCCTCCTACGAGCAGTACTTC,CASSLVRGGPSYEQYF
TRBJ2-7,.,.,TRBV28,TGTGCCAGCATCTCTTACAGGGCCTACGAGCAGTACTTC,CASISYRAYEQYF
TRBJ1-5,.,.,TRBV5-6,TGTGCCAGCAGCTTGGGACAGATAAATCAGCCCCAGCATTTT,CASSLGQINQPQHF
TRBJ1-1,TRBD1,.,TRBV4-1,TGCGCCAGCAGCCAGGGGTATACAGGGGAAGCTGAAGCTTTCTTT,CASSQGYTGEAEAFF
TRBJ1-1,.,few,TRBV7-9,TGTGCCAGCAGCTTAGATTCAGGGAAAACTTTCTTT,CASSLDSGKTFF
TRBJ2-1,TRBD2,few,TRBV29-1,TGCAGCGTCCTCACTAGCGGGTCTTTCATTAGCTTTGAGCAGTTCTTC,CSVLTSGSFISFEQFF
TRBJ2-4,TRBD2,.,TRBV7-2,TGTGCCAGCAGCTTAGGTGGGCGGGGGGGCTTCAACATTCAGTACTTC,CASSLGGRGGFNIQYF
TRBJ1-2,TRBD1,.,TRBV28,TGTGCCAGCAGTACCTCAGGACAGGGCAACTATGGCTACACCTTC,CASSTSGQGNYGYTF
TRBJ2-7,.,few,TRBV28,TGTGCCAGCAGTCGACAGCCACCACTGTCCTACGAGCAGTACTTC,CASSRQPPLSYEQYF
TRBJ2-3,.,few,TRBV1,TGCACCAGCAGCCAGAGTTCTGGGACTAGCGGGAGGGCCGACGCAGATACGCAGTATTTT,CTSSQSSGTSGRADADTQYF
TRBJ2-7,.,few,TRBV29-1,TGCAGCGTTGTTAACAGGGCCGGCGAGCAGTACTTC,CSVVNRAGEQYF
TRBJ2-2,.,few,TRBV11-3,TGTGCCAGCTGTGCGTACACCGGGGAGCTGTTTTTT,CASCAYTGELFF
TRBJ2-5,.,few,TRBV7-2,TGTGCCAGCAGCCCCCATTTGAGGGGGGGCGGAGAGACCCAGTACTTC,CASSPHLRGGGETQYF
TRBJ2-5,.,few,TRBV19,TGTGCCAGTAGTTCACGGAGAGGCGAGACCCAGTACTTC,CASSSRRGETQYF
TRBJ2-1,TRBD2,.,TRBV5-1,TGCGCCAGCAGTTTAGGGGCGGGAGAGGATGAGCAGTTCTTC,CASSLGAGEDEQFF
TRBJ2-1,TRBD1,few,TRBV9,TGTGCCAGCAGCGCGCAGGGGGCCATCTACAATGAGCAGTTCTTC,CASSAQGAIYNEQFF
TRBJ2-7,TRBD1,.,TRBV28,TGTGCCAGCAGTAGTAGGGGGCGCGGAGAGCAGTACTTC,CASSSRGRGEQYF
TRBJ1-1,TRBD1,.,TRBV7-9,TGTGCCAGCAGCCGACAACAGGGGATCACTGAAGCTTTCTTT,CASSRQQGITEAFF
TRBJ2-1,.,few,TRBV7-9,TGTGCCAGCAGTCAGCTCCAACCCGAGGCCCATGAGCAGTTCTTC,CASSQLQPEAHEQFF
TRBJ2-2,.,few,TRBV9,TGTGCCAGCAGCGCGGGACAACCGAACACCGGGGAGCTGTTTTTT,CASSAGQPNTGELFF
TRBJ1-1,.,few,TRBV29-1,TGCAGCGTATCTATCAGGCTCGGGAACACTGAAGCTTTCTTT,CSVSIRLGNTEAFF
TRBJ2-7,TRBD1,few,TRBV10-3,TGTGCCATCAGCAGCACAGGGGTTGTGGAGTACGAGCAGTACTTC,CAISSTGVVEYEQYF
TRBJ2-1,.,.,TRBV29-1,TGCAGCTCCACTAGCCCCCCCAATGAGCAGTTCTTC,CSSTSPPNEQFF
TRBJ1-5,.,.,TRBV19,TGTGCCAGTAGTCCCTCCCGCAGTCCAAATCAGCCCCAGCATTTT,CASSPSRSPNQPQHF
TRBJ2-7,.,.,TRBV28,TGTGCCAGCAGTTTCCCTCTATTACCGGGACGGGAGGAGCAGTACTTC,CASSFPLLPGREEQYF
TRBJ2-7,.,few,TRBV28,TGTGCCAGCAGTTTCTTACAGAACCCACTCGAGCAGTACTTC,CASSFLQNPLEQYF
TRBJ1-2,TRBD1,.,TRBV7-6,TGTGCCAGCAGCCAAATGGGGACAGGCTGGTACACCTTC,CASSQMGTGWYTF
TRBJ2-4,TRBD2,.,TRBV15,TGTGCCACCAGCAGGATTAGCGGGTCAAACATTCAGTACTTC,CATSRISGSNIQYF
TRBJ1-1,.,few,TRBV7-2,TGTGCCAGCAGCTTAAACAGGGTTGAAGCTTTCTTT,CASSLNRVEAFF
TRBJ2-5,.,.,TRBV6-5,TGTGCCAGCAGCCCCCTGGGGGCAGGGCGGGAGACCCAGTACTTC,CASSPLGAGRETQYF
TRBJ2-7,TRBD1,.,TRBV6-5,TGTGCCAGCAGATCTAACAGGGGGAGCTCCTACGAGCAGTACTTC,CASRSNRGSSYEQYF
TRBJ1-6,TRBD1,few,TRBV9,TGTGCCAGCAGCGCGCGGACAGGGGATAATTCACCCCTCCACTTT,CASSARTGDNSPLHF
TRBJ2-7,TRBD1,.,TRBV27,TGTGCCAGCAGTTACGACAGGGGAAGCTCCTACGAGCAGTACTTC,CASSYDRGSSYEQYF
TRBJ2-1,TRBD2,few,TRBV28,TGTGCCAGCAGACTAGCGGGAGTGTTCTACAATGAGCAGTTCTTC,CASRLAGVFYNEQFF
TRBJ1-2,.,few,TRBV9,TGTGCCAGCAGCGGAATGCGAGTGGAGCTAGAGGGCTACACCTTC,CASSGMRVELEGYTF
TRBJ2-7,.,.,TRBV6-5,TGTGCCAGCACTACCCGAACAGGGACGAACTACGAGCAGTACTTC,CASTTRTGTNYEQYF
TRBJ1-1,TRBD1,few,TRBV18,TGTGCCAGCTCACCACGACAGGGGAGGACTGAAGCTTTCTTT,CASSPRQGRTEAFF
TRBJ2-1,TRBD2,.,TRBV19,TGTGCCAGTAGCTCCTGGACTAGCTCCTACAATGAGCAGTTCTTC,CASSSWTSSYNEQFF
TRBJ2-3,TRBD2,few,TRBV14,TGTGCCAGCAGCCAAGAATTCCGGCTAGCGGCCCTTCCAGATACGCAGTATTTT,CASSQEFRLAALPDTQYF
TRBJ1-1,TRBD1,.,TRBV29-1,TGCAGCGTCGGTCCGGGACAGAAAAACACTGAAGCTTTCTTT,CSVGPGQKNTEAFF
TRBJ2-1,.,.,TRBV5-1,TGCGCCAGCAGCTTTTCCAGTACAAATGAGCAGTTCTTC,CASSFSSTNEQFF
TRBJ2-7,TRBD2,few,TRBV5-4,TGTGCCAGCAGCGTGACCTCGGGGGGCTACGAGCAGTACTTC,CASSVTSGGYEQYF
TRBJ2-5,.,.,TRBV2,TGTGCCAGCAGTGAGAACTGGAGCGAAGAGACCCAGTACTTC,CASSENWSEETQYF
TRBJ1-2,.,few,TRBV6-6,TGTGCCAGCAGCCCATCCGACACGAACTATGGCTACACCTTC,CASSPSDTNYGYTF
TRBJ2-1,.,few,TRBV28,TGTGCCAGCAGAGAGAACAATGAGCAGTTCTTC,CASRENNEQFF
TRBJ2-3,.,few,TRBV15,TGTGCCACCAGCAGGAACAGCGGGCCCCGAAGCACAGATACGCAGTATTTT,CATSRNSGPRSTDTQYF
TRBJ2-1,TRBD2,.,TRBV19,TGTGCCAGTAGTTTTGGGACTAGCGGGTTTAGAGTTGAGCAGTTCTTC,CASSFGTSGFRVEQFF
TRBJ2-7,.,.,TRBV21-1,TGTGCCAGCAGCACCAGGGAACCCCCTATTTGCTACGAGCAGTACTTC,CASSTREPPICYEQYF
TRBJ2-3,TRBD1,.,TRBV5-1,TGCGCCAGCAGCTGGGTGACAGGGGGAGATACGCAGTATTTT,CASSWVTGGDTQYF
TRBJ2-2,TRBD1,.,TRBV7-9,TGTGCCAGCAGCTCGGGACAGGGGATGGCCGGGGAGCTGTTTTTT,CASSSGQGMAGELFF
TRBJ1-5,.,few,TRBV7-9,TGTGCCAGCAGCGCCTCGGGAAGCAATCAGCCCCAGCATTTT,CASSASGSNQPQHF
TRBJ1-3,.,.,TRBV29-1,TGCAGCGTTGCAGGGCGCCTTGGAAACACCATATATTTT,CSVAGRLGNTIYF